Each of the 20 T cell receptor beta chains below was sequenced from the same sample in a study of T cells in Graves' hyperthyroidism and ophthalmopathy. RNA transcripts yielded amplified TCR beta CDR3 regions. The HTBI set primed first-round TCR CDR3 RT-PCR. TCRdb reprocessed the multiplex PCR reads with MiXCR, giving one entry per CDR3 protein. The sample holds approximately 690,000 distinct CDR3 sequences, less than 25% seen once. Specimen: blood. The receptors were gathered from a man in his thirties or forties with Graves' ophthalmopathy.

V is TRBV11-2 and J is TRBJ1-2; D might be TRBD1 (5 bases). The CDR3 extends over 13 amino acids. The germline V gene has CDR1 SGHAT and CDR2 FQNNGV. Trimming removed 3 bases from V and 3 bases from J, with 8 bases in between. This CDR3 is CASSLMGHYGYTF. As DNA, the CDR3 is TGTGCCAGCAGCTTGATGGGGCACTATGGCTACACCTTC.

This clonotype was observed a handful of times. The V and J genes are TRBV5-5 and TRBJ2-2, with 7 bases fitting TRBD2. The CDR3 runs to 17 residues. Germline values: CDR1 SGHKS, CDR2 YYEKEE (reference sequence). With 9 bases clipped from V and 2 bases from J, the junction kept 16 bases outside the gene matches. Written as DNA, the CDR3 is TGTGCCACCTTCCCCCGCGGGGGAGAGCCTAACACCGGGGAGCTGTTTTTT. The encoded protein is CATFPRGGEPNTGELFF.

This chain uses TRBV19 with TRBJ2-1; 11 nucleotides agree with TRBD2. V gave up 4 bases and J gave up 8 bases; unmatched junction bases: 10. CDR3 length: 16 amino acids. Germline CDR1 is LNHDA and CDR2 is SQIVND (reference sequence). Here the CDR3 DNA reads TGTGCCAGTAGTAGAGCCGGGACTAGCGGTTATGATGAGCAGTTCTTC. Protein product: CASSRAGTSGYDEQFF.

This clonotype was seen more than once but under ten times. The chain combines TRBV7-9 with TRBJ2-3; either TRBD1 or TRBD2 may supply D (6 bases each). Trimming stripped 2 bases from V and 5 bases from J, with 17 bases between. The CDR3 has 16 amino acids. Looked up from germline, CDR1 is SEHNR and CDR2 is FQNEAQ (reference sequence). The CDR3 loop is CASSLWIGRGGDTQYF. The CDR3 region has the DNA TGTGCCAGCAGCTTATGGATCGGGAGAGGGGGAGATACGCAGTATTTT.

The V gene is TRBV11-2, the J gene TRBJ2-7; 7 nucleotides line up with TRBD1. Germline CDR1 reads SGHAT; CDR2 reads FQNNGV. This CDR3 is 13 amino acids long. With V trimmed by 2 bases and J by 7 bases, 5 bases remained unmatched. This CDR3 reads CASSLFSGGEQYF. CDR3 nucleotide sequence: TGTGCCAGCAGCTTATTTTCAGGGGGAGAGCAGTACTTC. The variable domain in full, with the rest retrieved from reference TRBV11-2 and TRBJ2-7, is EAGVAQSPRYKIIEKRQSVAFWCNPISGHATLYWYQQILGQGPKLLIQFQNNGVVDDSQLPKDRFSAERLKGVDSTLKIQPAKLEDSAVYLCASSLFSGGEQYFGPGTRLTVT.

The V call is TRBV20-1, the J call TRBJ2-1, with TRBD2 matching over 13 bases. CDR1 and CDR2 from the germline V gene are DFQATT and SNEGSKA (reference sequence). Germline trimming cut 0 bases from V and 8 bases from J; bases unmatched to any gene: 4. The CDR3 spans 15 residues. The CDR3 DNA sequence: TGCAGTGCTAGAGATACTAGCGGGAGGGAGGATGAGCAGTTCTTC. Translated, it gives CSARDTSGREDEQFF.

In regard to this clonotype: Possible read error: a much larger clone is one base away. The gene calls are TRBV6-2 or TRBV6-3 and TRBJ2-1, with 7 positions matching TRBD1. The CDR3 spans 16 residues. Per the germline V gene, CDR1 is MNHEY and CDR2 is SVGEGT. This CDR3 is CVSSYARQGGMNEQFF. Here the CDR3 DNA reads TGTGTCAGCAGTTACGCAAGACAGGGTGGTATGAATGAGCAGTTCTTC.

This clonotype was counted a few times. The chain links TRBV11-2 to TRBJ2-3; D is unclear. The CDR3 totals 12 residues. V dropped 5 bases and J dropped 6 bases, with 9 bases sitting between them. From germline, CDR1 is SGHAT and CDR2 FQNNGV. In DNA, the CDR3 is TGTGCCAGCAGCCCCCATCTGGATACGCAGTATTTT. Amino acid sequence: CASSPHLDTQYF.

This clonotype was observed once. The chain has TRBV28 and TRBJ2-7, with a weak D call TRBD1 (6 bases). This CDR3 has 15 residues. Germline CDR1 reads MDHEN; CDR2 reads SYDVKM. Trimming left V 6 bases short and J 5 bases short, with 20 bases between. CDR3 protein: CASSFGDTVRDEQYF. The CDR3 DNA reads as TGTGCCAGCAGCTTCGGGGACACCGTGCGGGACGAGCAGTACTTC. Full variable domain (remainder filled in from reference TRBV28 and TRBJ2-7): DVKVTQSSRYLVKRTGEKVFLECVQDMDHENMFWYRQDPGLGLRLIYFSYDVKMKEKGDIPEGYSVSREKKERFSLILESASTNQTSMYLCASSFGDTVRDEQYFGPGTRLTVT.

This clonotype came up many times. CDR3 loop: CASTGGTSGVNEQFF. CDR3 bases: TGTGCCAGCACCGGAGGGACTAGCGGCGTCAATGAGCAGTTCTTC. V and J are TRBV27 and TRBJ2-1, with 11 bases aligning to TRBD2. The CDR3 loop spans 15 amino acids. Trimming removed 7 bases from V and 6 bases from J; junction bases left unmatched: 8. Germline CDR1 MNHEY, CDR2 SMNVEV (reference sequence).

This clonotype was detected many times. The chain has TRBV18 and TRBJ1-1, with 11 bases fitting TRBD1. V gave up 6 bases and J gave up 3 bases; unmatched junction bases: 0. CDR3 length: 13 residues. Looked up from germline, CDR1 is KGHSH and CDR2 is LQKENI. CDR3 in amino acids: CASSGQGDTEAFF. As DNA, the CDR3 is TGTGCCAGCTCGGGACAGGGGGACACTGAAGCTTTCTTT.

The J gene is TRBJ2-3, the V gene TRBV9; no definite D call. This CDR3 has 17 amino acids. V dropped 2 bases and J dropped 1 base, with 17 bases sitting between them. CDR1 and CDR2 from the germline V gene are SGDLS and YYNGEE. The CDR3 DNA is TGTGCCAGCAGCGTGGGTGCTTTACCGGGCGGCACAGATACGCAGTATTTT. Protein product: CASSVGALPGGTDTQYF.

This clonotype has more than one count but fewer than ten. V usage is TRBV27 and J usage is TRBJ2-7; TRBD2 matches at 11 bases. With 6 bases clipped from V and 1 base from J, the junction kept 5 bases outside the gene matches. The CDR3 sequence is 15 residues long. Germline-derived CDR1 and CDR2 are MNHEY and SMNVEV (reference sequence). CDR3 sequence reads: CASRLGLAGSYEQYF. The DNA for the CDR3 is TGTGCCAGCAGACTCGGACTAGCGGGTTCCTACGAGCAGTACTTC.

This clonotype was seen at least ten times. The chain links TRBV12-3 or TRBV12-4 to TRBJ1-5, with 10 bases lining up with TRBD1. The V segment lost 4 bases and the J segment 4 bases; nucleotides outside the gene matches: 7. The CDR3 sequence is 16 residues long. The CDR3 DNA reads as TGTGCCAGCAGTTCTGGGGCGGGACAGGGGAATCAGCCCCAGCATTTT. This translates into CASSSGAGQGNQPQHF.

This clonotype was seen ten or more times. The rearrangement uses TRBV18 and TRBJ1-2; TRBD1 agrees at 7 bases. CDR1 is KGHSH and CDR2 is LQKENI in the germline V gene. V was pared by 4 bases and J by 0 bases, with 5 bases of the junction left unmatched. This CDR3 contains 15 residues. The CDR3 sequence is CASSQQGKTNYGYTF. The CDR3 bases are TGTGCCAGCTCACAACAGGGGAAAACTAACTATGGCTACACCTTC.

This clonotype has ten or more counts. V gene TRBV27 combines with J gene TRBJ1-5; D is perhaps TRBD1 (6 bases). This CDR3 has 15 residues. Germline CDR1 is MNHEY and CDR2 is SMNVEV (reference sequence). The ends were cut back, 8 bases at V and 2 bases at J, with 16 bases in the middle. Here the CDR3 reads CASLYSRQGNQPQHF. CDR3 coding DNA: TGTGCCAGCTTATACTCCCGACAGGGCAATCAGCCCCAGCATTTT.

This clonotype was counted at least ten times. The chain has TRBV28 and TRBJ1-1; D ambiguous. Per germline, CDR1 MDHEN and CDR2 SYDVKM. This CDR3 is 12 amino acids long. The V and J ends lost 2 bases and 8 bases respectively, with 9 bases between them. CDR3 coding DNA: TGTGCCAGCAGTTTAAACACGGTCGAAGCTTTCTTT. This translates into CASSLNTVEAFF.

This clonotype came up a few times. J is TRBJ2-7 and V is TRBV27; D perhaps matches TRBD1 (7 bases). This CDR3 has 14 residues. V lost 6 bases to trimming and J lost 3 bases, with 15 bases between them. In germline, CDR1 is MNHEY, CDR2 SMNVEV (reference sequence). The CDR3 reads CASSPTGDFYEQYF. The CDR3 nucleotides are TGTGCCAGCAGCCCAACAGGGGACTTCTACGAGCAGTACTTC.

This clonotype occurred a few times. The V call is TRBV25-1, the J call TRBJ1-2; D is possibly TRBD1 (5 bases). The germline gives CDR1 MGHDK, CDR2 SYGVNS. CDR3 length equals 14 residues. V lost 1 base to trimming and J lost 1 base, with 7 bases between them. The CDR3 reads CASSEWGFNYGYTF. CDR3 DNA sequence: TGTGCCAGCAGTGAATGGGGGTTTAACTATGGCTACACCTTC.

In its sample, this clonotype was seen a few times. V is TRBV24-1 and J is TRBJ2-7, with D perhaps given as TRBD1 or TRBD2 (5 bases each). The V gene lost 5 bases and the J gene lost 3 bases, with 10 bases spanning the gap. From germline, CDR1 is KGHDR and CDR2 SFDVKD. This CDR3 spans 13 amino acids. In DNA form, the CDR3 reads TGTGCCACCAGTGGAGGGGACCTCTACGAGCAGTACTTC. Amino acid sequence: CATSGGDLYEQYF.